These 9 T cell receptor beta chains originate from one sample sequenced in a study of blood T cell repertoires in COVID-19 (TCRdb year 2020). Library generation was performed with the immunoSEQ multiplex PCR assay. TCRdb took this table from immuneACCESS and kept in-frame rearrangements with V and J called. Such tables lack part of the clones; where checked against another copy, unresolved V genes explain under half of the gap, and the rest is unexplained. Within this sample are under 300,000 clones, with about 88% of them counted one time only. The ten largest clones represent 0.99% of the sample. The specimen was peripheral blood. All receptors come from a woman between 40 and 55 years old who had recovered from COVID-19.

Here the CDR3 reads CSASPGGGGYTGELFF. The CDR3 coding sequence is TGCAGTGCTAGTCCCGGAGGGGGCGGTTATACCGGGGAGCTGTTTTTT. This chain connects TRBV20-1 to TRBJ2-2; the D gene is possibly TRBD1 (7 bases). Trimming pared 3 bases from V and 5 bases from J, leaving 19 bases between. Looked up from germline, CDR1 is DFQATT and CDR2 is SNEGSKA (reference sequence). The CDR3 covers 16 residues.

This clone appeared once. The CDR3 here is CASSYSRAMPGELFF. The CDR3 bases are TGTGCCAGCAGTTACTCCAGGGCTATGCCCGGGGAGCTGTTTTTT. The chain has TRBV6-5 and TRBJ2-2, with D possibly being TRBD1 (5 bases). V lost 0 bases to trimming and J lost 6 bases, with 11 bases between them. The CDR3 is 15 residues long. The germline gives CDR1 MNHEY, CDR2 SVGAGI.

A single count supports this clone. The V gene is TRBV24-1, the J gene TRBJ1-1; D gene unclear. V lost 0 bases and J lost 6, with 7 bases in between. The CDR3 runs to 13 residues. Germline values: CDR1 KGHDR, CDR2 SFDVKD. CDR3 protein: CATSDLDRAEAFF. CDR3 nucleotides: TGTGCCACCAGTGATTTGGACCGGGCTGAAGCTTTCTTT.

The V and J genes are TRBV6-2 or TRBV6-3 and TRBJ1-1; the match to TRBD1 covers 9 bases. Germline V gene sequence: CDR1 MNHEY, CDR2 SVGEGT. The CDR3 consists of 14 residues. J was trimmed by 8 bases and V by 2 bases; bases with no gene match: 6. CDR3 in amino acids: CASSYEGQGREAFF. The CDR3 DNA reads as TGTGCCAGCAGTTACGAGGGACAGGGTAGAGAAGCTTTCTTT.

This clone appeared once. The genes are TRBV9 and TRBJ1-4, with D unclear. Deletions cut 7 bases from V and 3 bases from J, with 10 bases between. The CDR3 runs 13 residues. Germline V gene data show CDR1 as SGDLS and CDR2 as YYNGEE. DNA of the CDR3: TGTGCCAGCGGTCGGAGGGCTAATGAAAAACTGTTTTTT. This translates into CASGRRANEKLFF.

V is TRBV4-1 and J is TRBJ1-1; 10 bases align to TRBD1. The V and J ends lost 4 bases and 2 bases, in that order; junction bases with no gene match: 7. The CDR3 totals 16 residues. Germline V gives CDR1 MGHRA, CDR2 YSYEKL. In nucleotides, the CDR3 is TGCGCCAGCAGCCTGTTTGGGACAGGGGCCAACACTGAAGCTTTCTTT. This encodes CASSLFGTGANTEAFF.

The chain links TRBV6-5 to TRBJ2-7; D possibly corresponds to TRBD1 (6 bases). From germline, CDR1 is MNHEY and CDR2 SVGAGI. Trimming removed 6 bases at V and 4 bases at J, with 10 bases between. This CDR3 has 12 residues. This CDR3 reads CASSAQGYEQYF. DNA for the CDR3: TGTGCCAGCAGCGCCCAGGGGTACGAGCAGTACTTC.

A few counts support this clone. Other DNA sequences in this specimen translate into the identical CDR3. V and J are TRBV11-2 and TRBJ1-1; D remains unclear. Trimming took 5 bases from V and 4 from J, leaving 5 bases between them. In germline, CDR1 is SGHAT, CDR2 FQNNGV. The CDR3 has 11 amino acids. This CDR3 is CASSPGTEAFF. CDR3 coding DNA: TGTGCCAGCAGCCCAGGCACTGAAGCTTTCTTT.

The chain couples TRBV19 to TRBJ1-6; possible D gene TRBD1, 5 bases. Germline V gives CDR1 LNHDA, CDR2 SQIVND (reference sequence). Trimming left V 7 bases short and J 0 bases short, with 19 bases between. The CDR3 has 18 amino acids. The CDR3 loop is CASKPGDFPSSYNSPLHF. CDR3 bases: TGTGCCAGTAAGCCCGGGGACTTCCCAAGCTCCTATAATTCACCCCTCCACTTT.